This record looks at one T cell receptor beta chain sequence and its context. This receptor's antigen is unknown. No quality values exist for individual bases; no much larger clone is one base distant. The library was obtained by the immunoSEQ multiplex PCR assay. For TCR sequencing, RNA was extracted from every sample and reverse transcribed into cDNA to serve as template. First-strand cDNA was synthesized with SuperScript III using a 2:1 mix of oligo-dT and random hexamers. A synthetic immune receptor repertoire was used to gauge amplification bias, and whatever bias remained was removed computationally. The authors' pipeline ran thus. After raw reads were preprocessed to remove errors, the CDR3 was defined following IMGT conventions as running from the conserved cysteine to phenylalanine. Clonality was computed by normalizing Shannon entropy by log2 of the number of productive unique TCRs and subtracting the result from 1. Whether scalp clones were CD4 or CD8 was inferred by matching scalp TCRbeta sequences against CD4 and CD8 repertoires sorted from blood. Imported from immuneACCESS, the table was reduced by TCRdb to in-frame sequences with V and J called. These copies leave out some clones; in studies compared against another copy, an unresolved V gene accounts for under half, and the cause of the remainder is not known. D and trimming come from the DNA, and the V and J calls and clone size come from that table. This sample has roughly 130,000 clones in its table, and around 60% of those were observed once. 4.5% of the sample is held by the ten biggest clonotypes.

This specimen belongs to a study of CD8+ T cells in alopecia areata (dated by TCRdb to 2016 to 2018). For context, the study as a whole: The treated patients took part in an open-label pilot trial in which moderate-to-severe alopecia areata was treated with oral tofacitinib at 5 to 10 mg twice daily. Patients stayed on tofacitinib for 6 to 18 months and then had 6 months of follow-up off drug so that delayed response and recurrence could be assessed. The study used high-throughput TCRbeta sequencing to examine T cell clonal expansion in alopecia areata, in both the C3H/HeJ mouse model and human patients. Human TCRbeta sequencing covered scalp tissue and sorted CD4+ and CD8+ peripheral blood T cells from patchy and totalis/universalis alopecia areata patients and healthy controls. Tofacitinib-treated patients had biopsies at baseline and at 4 and 24 weeks of treatment, with a later scalp biopsy in several patients. Clonality in the scalp was compared among normal scalp (n=4), patchy alopecia areata scalp (n=8), and alopecia totalis/universalis scalp (n=8). RNA was obtained with the PAXgene miRNA kit for fixed scalp, the miRNeasy kit for PBMCs, and the RNeasy kit for mouse skin. immunoSEQ multiplex PCR using 35 Vbeta forward primers and 13 Jbeta reverse primers was used to amplify TCRbeta CDR3 regions. The research as a whole found: Compared with normal scalp, lesional scalp had higher clonality and more expanded CD8+ clones, particularly in alopecia totalis/universalis, a pattern that suggests antigenic drive. Unlike mouse skin, which is dominated by gammadelta T cells, normal human skin has resident alphabeta T cells that are also sequenced, and this complicates analysis of the scalp TCR repertoire. Shared TCR sequences between patients were less evident than in mice, which may be partly attributable to HLA diversity in the patient population.

The time point label, read with the paper, signifies: baseline before oral tofacitinib. Lesional scalp punch biopsies and peripheral blood were collected from alopecia areata patients. PBMCs were separated by density centrifugation and stained for CD3, CD4 and CD8, after which CD4+ and CD8+ T cells were sorted on a FACSAria. Source: CD4+ T cells sorted from blood, taken at week 0. The sequence was collected from a human donor with alopecia areata.

The nucleotide sequence reads TGTGCCAGCAGAGGCCCCACGCGGGGACACCTGGTCACAGATACGCAGTATTTT. It encodes CASRGPTRGHLVTDTQYF. The chain is encoded by TRBV28 joined to TRBJ2-3, with the D gene possibly TRBD1 or TRBD2, each one fitting 6 bases. V loses 6 bases, J loses 2 bases, and the germline ends lie 24 bases apart. The germline V gene supplies CDR1 MDHEN and CDR2 SYDVKM. Including the terminal cysteine and phenylalanine, the CDR3 comprises 18 residues. Just CDR3 DNA is preserved here, 54 bases in frame from base 1.